This T cell receptor (beta chain) was sequenced during a study of vaccination and CD4 T cells after COVID-19. Study-wide context: The cells in question were stimulated using overlapping spike peptides derived from SARS-CoV-2, HCoV-NL63, HCoV-OC43 and HCoV-229E.

This clonotype was counted once. Antigen: not known. Treatment specified: approximately nine-day PBMC culture with coronavirus spike peptide pools or control peptides (ViraFEST assay). ViraFEST sequenced TCRs after peptide-pool expansion of antigen-specific T cells. Sequencing of cultured CD4+ T cell DNA used the Oncomine TCR Beta short-read assay. Cultured CD4+ T cells yielded the extracted genomic DNA. TCRdb redid the calling of the PCR reads with MiXCR, one entry per CDR3 protein. The sample consists of almost 8,500 distinct CDR3 sequences, 70% of them appearing once. The clonotype was recovered from a human donor who had recovered from COVID-19. Sequenced sample: CD4+ T cells from blood, cultured in vitro.

CDR3 bases: TGTGCCAGCAGCGTATTAAGGACAGTGGGAAATTCACCCCTCCACTTT. It is translated as CASSVLRTVGNSPLHF. This rearrangement joins TRBV9 to TRBJ1-6; TRBD1 might be the D (6 bases). V shed 1 base and J shed 7 bases, with 15 bases lying between them. CDR1 SGDLS and CDR2 YYNGEE come from the germline V gene. This CDR3 contains 16 residues.